What follows are 18 T cell receptor beta chains derived from one specimen sequenced in a study of T cell repertoires in cytomegalovirus infection. TCRdb re-derived calls from the reads in MiXCR, one entry per CDR3 protein. The data hold about 240,000 distinct CDR3 sequences, with roughly 12% observed a single time. Sequencing was performed on PBMCs. Receptor source: a human donor in good health (CMV status not recorded). Some clones in this sample may be carry-over from other donors' samples.

This chain uses TRBV11-2 with TRBJ2-2; 9 bases fit TRBD1. The trim removed 5 bases at V and 2 bases at J, leaving 6 bases unmatched. Germline CDR1 SGHAT, CDR2 FQNNGV. The CDR3 runs 16 residues. CDR3 region: CASSVNRGLNTGELFF. As DNA, the CDR3 is TGTGCCAGCAGCGTAAACAGGGGGCTTAACACCGGGGAGCTGTTTTTT.

The chain links TRBV4-1 to TRBJ1-1; 7 nucleotides align to TRBD1. The CDR3 has 13 residues. Germline V lookup: CDR1 MGHRA, CDR2 YSYEKL. The J segment lost 8 bases and the V segment lost 0 bases, leaving 3 bases of the junction unmatched. CDR3 DNA sequence: TGCGCCAGCAGCCAAGATACGACAGGGGAAGCTTTCTTT. Protein product: CASSQDTTGEAFF.

This clonotype has ten or more counts. The CDR3 coding sequence is TGTGCCAGTAGTATTGCCGCGTGGACCGGGGAGCTGTTTTTT. The encoded protein is CASSIAAWTGELFF. This chain uses TRBV19 with TRBJ2-2; D gene unclear. Trimming removed 3 bases at V and 5 bases at J, with 10 bases between. Germline V gene data show CDR1 as LNHDA and CDR2 as SQIVND (reference sequence). This CDR3 has 14 residues.

V is TRBV2 and J is TRBJ1-1; D uncertain. The CDR3 spans 15 residues. Looked up from germline, CDR1 is SNHLY and CDR2 is FYNNEI. V was pared by 7 bases and J by 1 base, with 16 bases between. CDR3 in amino acids: CASTKYGVRNTEAFF. The CDR3 region has the DNA TGTGCCAGCACGAAGTATGGGGTCAGGAACACTGAAGCTTTCTTT. Drawing the rest from reference TRBV2 and TRBJ1-1, the complete variable domain is EPEVTQTPSHQVTQMGQEVILRCVPISNHLYFYWYRQILGQKVEFLVSFYNNEISEKSEIFDDQFSVERPDGSNFTLKIRSTKLEDSAMYFCASTKYGVRNTEAFFGQGTRLTVV.

This chain joins TRBV13 and TRBJ2-5; possibly TRBD2 for D (6 bases). This CDR3 contains 15 residues. V was cut by 0 bases and J by 4 bases, with 12 bases left in between. Germline values: CDR1 PRHDT, CDR2 FYEKMQ (reference sequence). In nucleotides, the CDR3 is TGTGCCAGCAGCTTAGGCCGCGGGGTACGAGAGACCCAGTACTTC. Protein product: CASSLGRGVRETQYF.

Points on this clonotype: This may be a read error, as it is one base from a much larger clone. The V call is TRBV6-2 or TRBV6-3, the J call TRBJ1-1; no clear D. CDR1 MNHEY and CDR2 SVGEGT come from the germline V gene. Between the trimmed V and J ends, which lost 5 bases and 0 bases, there was a span of 7 bases. The CDR3 sequence is 13 residues long. CDR3 amino acids: CASSHLLNTEAFF. As DNA, the CDR3 is TGTGCCAGCAGTCACTTGCTGAACACTGAAGCTTTCTTT.

This clonotype was observed many times. One base away lies a much larger clone, so this may be a sequencing read error. V usage is TRBV7-2 and J usage is TRBJ2-5, with 9 nucleotides matching TRBD2. The CDR3 has 14 residues. V shed 1 base, J shed 4 bases, and the junction held 1 base outside the gene matches. Germline values: CDR1 SGHTA, CDR2 FQGNSA. CDR3 loop: CASSLGGGVETQYF. The CDR3 DNA reads as TGTGCCAGCAGCTTAGGCGGGGGGGTAGAGACCCAGTACTTC.

The gene calls are TRBV4-3 and TRBJ2-5; D unresolved. This CDR3 contains 14 residues. Trimming shortened V by 0 bases and J by 7 bases, and 12 bases separated the two germline ends. Germline V lookup: CDR1 LGHNA, CDR2 YSLEER. The CDR3 DNA follows: TGCGCCAGCAGCCAAGATAACTCCCGGAGGACCCAGTACTTC. Translating gives CASSQDNSRRTQYF.

Many counts were recorded for this clonotype. This rearrangement joins TRBV24-1 to TRBJ1-2; D call uncertain. Germline V gene lookup returns CDR1 KGHDR and CDR2 SFDVKD. The length of the CDR3 is 14 residues. V gave up 2 bases and J gave up 7 bases, with 13 bases separating them. The CDR3 sequence is CATSDSGRAIGYTF. The DNA for the CDR3 is TGTGCCACCAGTGATTCCGGACGGGCTATTGGCTACACCTTC.

The chain carries TRBV20-1 and TRBJ2-3; the D is unclear. This CDR3 has 16 amino acids. Trimming shortened V by 0 bases and J by 2 bases, and 15 bases separated the two germline ends. Per germline, CDR1 DFQATT and CDR2 SNEGSKA (reference sequence). CDR3 sequence (DNA): TGCAGTGCTAGAGATCTTAATCCGGGCCACACAGATACGCAGTATTTT. Protein: CSARDLNPGHTDTQYF.

This clonotype was observed at least ten times. DNA of the CDR3: TGTGCCAGCAGCCTGACGGAGGGGGGAACCTACGAGCAGTACTTC. Translated: CASSLTEGGTYEQYF. The chain combines TRBV7-8 with TRBJ2-7, with D perhaps given as TRBD1 or TRBD2 (6 bases each). Trimming took off 5 bases at V and 2 bases at J, with 16 bases between the two ends. The CDR3 is 15 residues long. The V gene's germline CDR1 is SGHVS and CDR2 FQNEAQ.

This clonotype was detected ten times or more. The V and J genes are TRBV7-3 and TRBJ2-1, with 10 nucleotides matching TRBD1. CDR3 length: 15 residues. After removal of 0 bases from V and 8 bases from J, the junction contained 4 bases not matched to a gene. Germline CDR1 is SGHTA and CDR2 is FQGTGA. The CDR3 DNA reads as TGTGCCAGCAGCTTAACCGGGACAGGGGTCGATGAGCAGTTCTTC. This sequence encodes CASSLTGTGVDEQFF.

The chain uses TRBV10-3 and TRBJ2-7, with D perhaps being TRBD1 or TRBD2 (5 bases each). The CDR3 consists of 13 residues. Germline V gene sequence: CDR1 ENHRY, CDR2 SYGVKD. Trimming stripped 0 bases from V and 4 bases from J, with 7 bases between. This CDR3 is CAISESRGYEQYF. In DNA, the CDR3 is TGTGCCATCAGTGAGTCGAGGGGTTACGAGCAGTACTTC.

In its sample, this clonotype was seen many times. The chain carries TRBV7-2 and TRBJ2-5; 11 positions match TRBD2. Per germline, CDR1 SGHTA and CDR2 FQGNSA. V was pared by 5 bases and J by 3 bases, with 2 bases of the junction left unmatched. The CDR3 is 14 amino acids. Written as DNA, the CDR3 is TGTGCCAGCAGCCATAGCGGGGGGGAAGAGACCCAGTACTTC. It translates to CASSHSGGEETQYF.

This chain uses TRBV19 with TRBJ2-2; D might be TRBD2 (6 bases). This CDR3 is built from 15 residues. V shed 9 bases and J shed 3 bases, with 17 bases lying between them. Germline V lookup: CDR1 LNHDA, CDR2 SQIVND (reference sequence). CDR3: CASRLQAGDTGELFF. CDR3 nucleotide sequence: TGTGCCAGCCGCCTCCAAGCGGGCGACACCGGGGAGCTGTTTTTT.

The chain uses TRBV12-3 or TRBV12-4 and TRBJ1-1; no definite D call. The V gene lost 0 bases and the J gene lost 5 bases, with 7 bases spanning the gap. This CDR3 region has 13 residues. CDR3 in amino acids: CASSLAGVTEAFF. CDR3 nucleotides: TGTGCCAGCAGTTTAGCGGGTGTTACTGAAGCTTTCTTT.

This clonotype was counted ten times or more. This chain joins TRBV11-2 and TRBJ1-4; D may be TRBD1 (5 bases). The CDR3 loop spans 16 amino acids. V lost 3 bases to trimming and J lost 7 bases, with 18 bases between them. Germline V lookup: CDR1 SGHAT, CDR2 FQNNGV. The CDR3 nucleotides are TGTGCCAGCAGCTTTCGTGGGGGTCCAGGTTTTGAAAAACTGTTTTTT. Translated, it gives CASSFRGGPGFEKLFF.

This clonotype was recorded a few times. The rearrangement joins TRBV28 to TRBJ2-7; D remains unclear. CDR3 length: 14 residues. Looked up from germline, CDR1 is MDHEN and CDR2 is SYDVKM. Between the trimmed V and J ends, which lost 7 bases and 3 bases, there was a span of 16 bases. Written as DNA, the CDR3 is TGTGCCAGCAATCCCTCCCGCTACGGCTACGAGCAGTACTTC. This encodes CASNPSRYGYEQYF.